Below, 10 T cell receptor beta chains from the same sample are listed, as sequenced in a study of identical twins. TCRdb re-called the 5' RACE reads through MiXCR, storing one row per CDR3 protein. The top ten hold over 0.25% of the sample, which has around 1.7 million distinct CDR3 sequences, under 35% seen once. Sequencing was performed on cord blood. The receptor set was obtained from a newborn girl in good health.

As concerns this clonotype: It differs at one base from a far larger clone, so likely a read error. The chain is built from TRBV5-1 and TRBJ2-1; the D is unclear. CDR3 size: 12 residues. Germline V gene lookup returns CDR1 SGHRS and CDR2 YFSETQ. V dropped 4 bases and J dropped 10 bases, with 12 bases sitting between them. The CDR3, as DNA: TGCGCCAGCAGCACCAGCTCCTACGAGCAGTTCTTC. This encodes CASSTSSYEQFF.

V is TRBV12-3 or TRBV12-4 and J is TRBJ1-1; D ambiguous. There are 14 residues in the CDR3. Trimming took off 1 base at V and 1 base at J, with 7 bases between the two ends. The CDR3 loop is CASSLGNGNTEAFF. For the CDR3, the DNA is TGTGCCAGCAGTTTAGGAAATGGGAACACTGAAGCTTTCTTT.

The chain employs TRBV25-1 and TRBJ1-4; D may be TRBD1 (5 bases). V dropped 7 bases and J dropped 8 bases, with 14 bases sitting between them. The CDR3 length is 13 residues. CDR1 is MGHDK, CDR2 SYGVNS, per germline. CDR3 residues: CASTRSWGEKLFF. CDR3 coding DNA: TGTGCCAGCACCCGAAGTTGGGGGGAAAAACTGTTTTTT.

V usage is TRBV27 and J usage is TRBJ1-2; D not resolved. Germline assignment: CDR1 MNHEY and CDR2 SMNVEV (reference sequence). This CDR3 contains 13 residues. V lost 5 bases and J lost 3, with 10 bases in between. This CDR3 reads CASSPVPYYGYTF. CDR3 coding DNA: TGTGCCAGCAGTCCGGTACCATACTATGGCTACACCTTC.

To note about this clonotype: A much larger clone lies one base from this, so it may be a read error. CDR3 loop: CASSSGRASEQYF. DNA for the CDR3: TGTGCCAGCAGTAGCGGGAGGGCCTCCGAGCAGTACTTC. This chain uses TRBV28 with TRBJ2-7, with 10 bases aligning to TRBD2. Germline-derived CDR1 and CDR2 are MDHEN and SYDVKM. The V gene end was trimmed by 5 bases and the J gene end by 6 bases; junction bases not matched to a gene: 4. The CDR3 is made up of 13 amino acids.

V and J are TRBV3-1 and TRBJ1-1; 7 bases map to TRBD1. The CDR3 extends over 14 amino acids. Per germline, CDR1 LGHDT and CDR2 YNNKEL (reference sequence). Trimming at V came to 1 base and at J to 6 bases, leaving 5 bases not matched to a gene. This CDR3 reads CASSQVTGDAEAFF. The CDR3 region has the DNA TGTGCCAGCAGCCAAGTTACAGGGGACGCTGAAGCTTTCTTT.

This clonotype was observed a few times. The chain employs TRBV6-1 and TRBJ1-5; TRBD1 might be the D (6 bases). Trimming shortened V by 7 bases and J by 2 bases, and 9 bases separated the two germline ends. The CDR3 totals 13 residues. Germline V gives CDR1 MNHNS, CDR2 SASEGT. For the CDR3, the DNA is TGTGCCAGCACCAACAGGGGCAATCAGCCCCAGCATTTT. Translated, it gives CASTNRGNQPQHF.

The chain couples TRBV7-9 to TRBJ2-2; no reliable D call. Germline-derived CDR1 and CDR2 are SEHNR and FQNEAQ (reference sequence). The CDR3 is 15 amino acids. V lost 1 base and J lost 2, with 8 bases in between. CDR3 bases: TGTGCCAGCAGCTTAGTCGCGACAAACACCGGGGAGCTGTTTTTT. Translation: CASSLVATNTGELFF.

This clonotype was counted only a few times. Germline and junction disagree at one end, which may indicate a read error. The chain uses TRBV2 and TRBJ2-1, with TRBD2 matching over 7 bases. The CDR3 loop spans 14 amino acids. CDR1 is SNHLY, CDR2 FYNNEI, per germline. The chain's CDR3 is CASSQAGNINEQFF. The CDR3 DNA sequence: TGTGCCAGCAGTCAAGCGGGGAATATCAATGAGCAGTTCTTC.

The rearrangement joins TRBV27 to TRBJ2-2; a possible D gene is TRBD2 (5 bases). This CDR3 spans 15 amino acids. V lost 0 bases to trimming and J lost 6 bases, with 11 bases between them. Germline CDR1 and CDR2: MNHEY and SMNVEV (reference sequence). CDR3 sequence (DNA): TGTGCCAGCAGTTTATCGGAGGCTGTCTCCGGGGAGCTGTTTTTT. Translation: CASSLSEAVSGELFF.